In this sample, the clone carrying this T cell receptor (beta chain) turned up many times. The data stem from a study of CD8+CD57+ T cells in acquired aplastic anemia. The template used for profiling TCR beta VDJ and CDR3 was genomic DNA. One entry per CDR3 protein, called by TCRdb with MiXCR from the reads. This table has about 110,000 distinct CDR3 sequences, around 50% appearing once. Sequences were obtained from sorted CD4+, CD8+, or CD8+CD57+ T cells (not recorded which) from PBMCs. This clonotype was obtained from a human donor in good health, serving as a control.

CDR3 residues: CASSLTHEQFF. CDR3 sequence (DNA): TGTGCCAGCAGTCTGACCCATGAGCAGTTCTTC. The chain combines TRBV6-5 with TRBJ2-1; D not certain. Trimming removed 5 bases at V and 8 bases at J, with 7 bases between. Germline V gene data show CDR1 as MNHEY and CDR2 as SVGAGI. This CDR3 region has 11 residues.